This T cell receptor (beta chain) was sequenced for a study of post-analysis software for immune sequencing data. Study-wide results and limits: Significantly decreased normalized Chao1 diversity was recorded for multiple sclerosis patients relative to controls. Included in a set of roughly five TRBV segments more frequent in patients than controls were TRBV5-6, TRBV5-1 and TRBV20-1. With F measure, samples from one preparation batch clustered together strongly.

Comments on this clonotype: Its antigen remains unknown.

Built from TCR beta cDNA, the libraries had unique molecular identifiers in them. T cells, about 0.85 to 11 million of them, yielded approximately 530,000 cDNA molecules. MiXCR, applied by TCRdb to the PCR reads, yields one record per CDR3 protein. The top ten clones hold about 1.8% of a sample with under 650,000 distinct CDR3 sequences, roughly 40% of them seen once. CDR3 length: 12 residues. Germline loops: CDR1 SGHAT, CDR2 FQNNGV. The V end was cut by 8 bases, the J end by 5 bases, with 11 bases between. The chain has TRBV11-2 and TRBJ2-3; the D is unclear. This clonotype was sampled from a girl between 10 and 17 years old with multiple sclerosis. The sequenced material came from blood. Written as DNA, the CDR3 is TGTGCCAGCCATAGGATCCAAGATACGCAGTATTTT. Translated, it gives CASHRIQDTQYF.